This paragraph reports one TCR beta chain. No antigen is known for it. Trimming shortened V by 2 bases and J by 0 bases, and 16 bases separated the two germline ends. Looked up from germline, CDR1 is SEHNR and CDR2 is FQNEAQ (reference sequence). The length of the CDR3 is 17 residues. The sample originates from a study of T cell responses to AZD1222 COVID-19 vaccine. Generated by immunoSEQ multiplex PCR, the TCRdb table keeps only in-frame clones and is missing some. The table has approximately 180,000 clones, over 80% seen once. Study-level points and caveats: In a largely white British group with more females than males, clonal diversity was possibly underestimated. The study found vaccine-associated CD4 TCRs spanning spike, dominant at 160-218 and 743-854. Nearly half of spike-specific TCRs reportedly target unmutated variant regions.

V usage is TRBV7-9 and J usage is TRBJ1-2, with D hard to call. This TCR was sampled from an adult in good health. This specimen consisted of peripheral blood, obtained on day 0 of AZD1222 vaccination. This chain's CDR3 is CASSLTSGKAPNYGYTF. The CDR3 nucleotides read TGTGCCAGCAGCTTAACATCGGGGAAGGCCCCTAACTATGGCTACACCTTC.